The 19 T cell receptor beta chains below were found in one sample sequenced in a study of blood T cells in healthy people across ages. A second about 7 to 12 cycle PCR used barcoded and J-beta primers. One entry per CDR3 protein, called by TCRdb with MiXCR from the 5' RACE reads. Here the sample spans 550,000 to 650,000 distinct CDR3 sequences, around 27% being singletons. The same sample was also studied in work on T cells of mothers and their children.

Material for sequencing was blood. The receptors were sampled from a boy aged 2 to 9 in good health.

This chain links TRBV6-6 with TRBJ1-1; the D gene is possibly TRBD1 (5 bases). The CDR3 is 13 residues long. Germline V gene data show CDR1 as MNHNY and CDR2 as SVGAGI (reference sequence). V lost 10 bases and J 0 bases, leaving 12 bases between the germline ends. CDR3 loop: CATTQGLNTEAFF. As DNA, the CDR3 is TGTGCCACAACGCAGGGCCTGAACACTGAAGCTTTCTTT.

The rearrangement links TRBV27 to TRBJ2-4; no clear D. The V end was cut by 3 bases, the J end by 6 bases, with 18 bases between. Germline V lookup: CDR1 MNHEY, CDR2 SMNVEV (reference sequence). This CDR3 spans 16 amino acids. Here the CDR3 DNA reads TGTGCCAGCAGTTTTCTCGCATCGTTTTGCAGAAACATTCAGTACTTC. Translating gives CASSFLASFCRNIQYF.

This clonotype appeared a single time. The chain couples TRBV6-2 or TRBV6-3 to TRBJ1-5, with D possibly TRBD1 on 5 matching bases. V gave up 7 bases and J gave up 7 bases, with 17 bases separating them. This CDR3 region has 14 residues. In germline, CDR1 is MNHEY, CDR2 SVGEGT. This chain's CDR3 is CASNTNPGPQPQHF. DNA of the CDR3: TGTGCCAGCAATACAAATCCAGGGCCCCAGCCCCAGCATTTT.

The rearrangement joins TRBV5-1 to TRBJ1-1; possibly TRBD1 for D (5 bases). The germline CDR1 and CDR2 sequences are SGHRS and YFSETQ. V was clipped by 0 bases and J by 11 bases, with 14 bases between them. The CDR3 totals 13 residues. The CDR3 coding sequence is TGCGCCAGCAGCTTGGGACAGTGGGGCGGCGCTTTCTTT. Residues: CASSLGQWGGAFF.

V and J are TRBV11-2 and TRBJ1-1; D call uncertain. Germline assignment: CDR1 SGHAT and CDR2 FQNNGV. This CDR3 spans 15 amino acids. V lost 5 bases and J 0 bases, leaving 13 bases between the germline ends. The CDR3 nucleotides are TGTGCCAGCAGCCCCCCAGCCGCACTGAACACTGAAGCTTTCTTT. It codes for CASSPPAALNTEAFF. The full variable domain, rest sourced from reference TRBV11-2 and TRBJ1-1, is EAGVAQSPRYKIIEKRQSVAFWCNPISGHATLYWYQQILGQGPKLLIQFQNNGVVDDSQLPKDRFSAERLKGVDSTLKIQPAKLEDSAVYLCASSPPAALNTEAFFGQGTRLTVV.

The chain employs TRBV30 and TRBJ2-1; 9 bases fit TRBD2. Germline CDR1 is GTSNPN and CDR2 is SVGIG (reference sequence). The CDR3 loop spans 13 amino acids. Trimming removed 5 bases from V and 7 bases from J; junction bases left unmatched: 6. CDR3 coding DNA: TGTGCCTGGGCGGGAGGGCCAAGGAATGAGCAGTTCTTC. This translates into CAWAGGPRNEQFF.

This clonotype was observed a few times. V usage is TRBV25-1 and J usage is TRBJ1-4; D unresolved. Germline-derived CDR1 and CDR2 are MGHDK and SYGVNS. Trimming left V 1 base short and J 4 bases short, with 13 bases between. The CDR3 loop spans 16 amino acids. CDR3 residues: CASSESRPSGNEKLFF. CDR3 nucleotides: TGTGCCAGCAGTGAATCCAGGCCGTCGGGTAATGAAAAACTGTTTTTT.

This clonotype was found a few times. The chain carries TRBV11-2 and TRBJ2-5; TRBD2 is a possible D gene (6 bases). The germline V and J ends were trimmed by 2 bases and 5 bases, with 18 bases remaining between them. The germline V gene encodes CDR1 SGHAT and CDR2 FQNNGV. The CDR3 contains 16 residues. CDR3 amino acids: CASSLRRAVRGETQYF. The CDR3 bases are TGTGCCAGCAGCTTAAGGCGAGCAGTCCGGGGGGAGACCCAGTACTTC.

This clonotype has just a few counts. This chain links TRBV9 with TRBJ1-1, with 7 positions matching TRBD1. The germline CDR1 and CDR2 sequences are SGDLS and YYNGEE. The J segment lost 5 bases and the V segment lost 0 bases, leaving 22 bases of the junction unmatched. This CDR3 region has 20 residues. The CDR3 loop reads CASSVDAIPETGLGRTEAFF. As DNA, the CDR3 is TGTGCCAGCAGCGTAGACGCGATTCCGGAGACAGGGCTAGGGCGGACTGAAGCTTTCTTT.

The rearrangement uses TRBV7-9 and TRBJ2-7; tentatively, D is TRBD2 (5 bases). The V and J ends lost 3 bases and 6 bases respectively, with 12 bases between them. The CDR3 runs to 13 residues. From germline, CDR1 is SEHNR and CDR2 FQNEAQ (reference sequence). This CDR3 is CASSFAREGEQYF. The CDR3 region has the DNA TGTGCCAGCAGCTTCGCTCGTGAGGGCGAGCAGTACTTC.

This sequence joins TRBV7-7 and TRBJ1-3; 7 bases align to TRBD1. Germline V lookup: CDR1 SSHAT, CDR2 FNYEAQ (reference sequence). The CDR3 runs to 15 residues. V shed 1 base, J shed 0 bases, and the junction held 0 bases outside the gene matches. The CDR3 sequence: CASSLGTGSGNTIYF. DNA for the CDR3: TGTGCCAGCAGCTTAGGGACAGGCTCTGGAAACACCATATATTTT.

The chain has TRBV20-1 and TRBJ2-5; D not resolved. The DNA end favors TRBJ2-1, so the J call may be wrong. Germline V CDR1 and CDR2: DFQATT, SNEGSKA (reference sequence). This CDR3 has 11 amino acids. The CDR3: CSAMGGDKQFF. The CDR3 nucleotides read TGCAGTGCTATGGGCGGCGATAAGCAGTTCTTC.

This clonotype was seen only a few times. This chain connects TRBV15 to TRBJ2-5; 11 bases align to TRBD2. This CDR3 is built from 16 residues. Trimming removed 2 bases from V and 3 bases from J; junction bases left unmatched: 5. Germline values: CDR1 LNHNV, CDR2 YYDKDF (reference sequence). The DNA for the CDR3 is TGTGCCACCAGCAGATATAGCGGGAGGGAAGAAGAGACCCAGTACTTC. Translating gives CATSRYSGREEETQYF.

This clonotype came up a few times. This rearrangement joins TRBV2 to TRBJ2-7; 7 bases fit TRBD2. With V trimmed by 10 bases and J by 2 bases, 5 bases remained unmatched. This CDR3 contains 12 residues. CDR1 is SNHLY, CDR2 FYNNEI, per germline. CDR3 sequence: CAILAEPYEQYF. DNA for the CDR3: TGTGCCATCCTAGCGGAGCCCTACGAGCAGTACTTC.

The V and J genes are TRBV2 and TRBJ2-3; 9 bases fit TRBD2. This CDR3 is built from 15 residues. V lost 4 bases and J lost 3; bases outside the gene matches: 5. CDR1 SNHLY and CDR2 FYNNEI come from the germline V gene. DNA for the CDR3: TGTGCCAGCAGTGGGCGCCTAGCGGGGACAGATACGCAGTATTTT. Translated, it gives CASSGRLAGTDTQYF.

The J gene is TRBJ2-7, the V gene TRBV10-3; 10 bases are shared with TRBD2. The DNA end is a closer match to TRBJ2-1, so the J assignment may be wrong. The CDR3 loop spans 15 amino acids. The V gene's germline CDR1 is ENHRY and CDR2 SYGVKD. CDR3 DNA: TGTGCCATCAGGGGTAGCGGGAGGAAATTCAGTGAGCAGTTCTTC. This gives the protein CAIRGSGRKFSEQFF.

There are many counts of this clonotype. This sequence joins TRBV5-1 and TRBJ2-1; 13 bases fit TRBD2. The CDR3 has 18 residues. Looked up from germline, CDR1 is SGHRS and CDR2 is YFSETQ. Trimming at V came to 1 base and at J to 6 bases, leaving 10 bases not matched to a gene. This CDR3 is CASSLTSGRAVRANEQFF. The DNA of the CDR3 is TGCGCCAGCAGCTTGACTAGCGGGAGGGCCGTGCGTGCCAATGAGCAGTTCTTC.

This clonotype has only a few counts. The J gene is TRBJ2-5, the V gene TRBV14; no definite D call. Germline-derived CDR1 and CDR2 are SGHDN and FVKESK. Trimming removed 0 bases at V and 4 bases at J, with 6 bases between. The CDR3 covers 13 residues. The CDR3 reads CASSQDWRETQYF. The CDR3 bases are TGTGCCAGCAGCCAAGATTGGCGAGAGACCCAGTACTTC.

A few counts support this clonotype. The rearrangement links TRBV5-1 to TRBJ2-3; D possibly corresponds to TRBD1 (6 bases). V was trimmed by 4 bases and J by 1 base, leaving 10 bases between them. The CDR3 sequence is 14 residues long. The germline V gene has CDR1 SGHRS and CDR2 YFSETQ. The chain's CDR3 is CASSVDRRTDTQYF. CDR3 DNA: TGCGCCAGCAGCGTGGACAGACGCACAGATACGCAGTATTTT.